This TCR beta chain appears in the sequencing data of a study of OX40 agonist ivuxolimab in advanced cancers. The study, taken as a whole, reports: CD4+ T cells averaged fewer expanded clones than CD8+ T cells. At 0.1 to 3.0 mg/kg and by week 6, clonal expansion occurred in CD4+ and CD8+ blood T cells.

Sampling of blood occurred at baseline, cycle 4 day 1, and cycle 7 day 1. TCRdb keeps only in-frame clones here, not all; method: immunoSEQ multiplex PCR. The sample holds around 80,000 clones, roughly 89% seen once. As for this clone: Its antigen remains unknown.

This sequence originates from an adult with an advanced solid tumor such as melanoma, head and neck, liver or kidney cancer. Sample: CD4+ or CD8+ T cells sorted from blood, taken in a trial of the OX40 agonist ivuxolimab.

The CDR3 protein is CASSPAGLDTQYF. In nucleotides, the CDR3 is TGTGCCAGCAGCCCAGCGGGACTAGATACGCAGTATTTT. The J gene is TRBJ2-3, the V gene TRBV7-9; 7 bases align to TRBD2. After removal of 5 bases from V and 5 bases from J, the junction contained 4 bases not matched to a gene. The germline V gene encodes CDR1 SEHNR and CDR2 FQNEAQ (reference sequence). The CDR3 length is 13 residues.